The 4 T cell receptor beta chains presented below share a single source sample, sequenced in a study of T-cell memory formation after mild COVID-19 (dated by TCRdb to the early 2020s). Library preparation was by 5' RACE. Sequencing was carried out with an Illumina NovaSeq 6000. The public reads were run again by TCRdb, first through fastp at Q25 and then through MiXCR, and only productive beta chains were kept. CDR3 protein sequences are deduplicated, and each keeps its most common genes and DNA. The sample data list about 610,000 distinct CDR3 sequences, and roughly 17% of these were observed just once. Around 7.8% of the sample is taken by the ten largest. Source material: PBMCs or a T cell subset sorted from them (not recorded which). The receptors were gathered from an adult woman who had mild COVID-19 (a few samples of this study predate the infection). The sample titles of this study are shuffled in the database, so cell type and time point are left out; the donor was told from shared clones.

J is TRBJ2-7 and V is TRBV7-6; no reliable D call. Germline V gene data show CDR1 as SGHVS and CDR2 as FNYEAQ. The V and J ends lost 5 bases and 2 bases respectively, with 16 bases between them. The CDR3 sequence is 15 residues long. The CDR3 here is CASSPKAGSTYEQYF. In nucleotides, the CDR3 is TGTGCCAGCAGCCCTAAGGCCGGGTCTACCTACGAGCAGTACTTC. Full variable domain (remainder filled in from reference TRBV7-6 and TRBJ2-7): GAGVSQSPRYKVTKRGQDVALRCDPISGHVSLYWYRQALGQGPEFLTYFNYEAQQDKSGLPNDRFSAERPEGSISTLTIQRTEQRDSAMYRCASSPKAGSTYEQYFGPGTRLTVT.

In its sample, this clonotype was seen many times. The CDR3 region is CASSSSQGSLNGYTF. As DNA, the CDR3 is TGCGCCAGCAGCTCGAGTCAGGGGTCTCTTAATGGCTACACCTTC. The rearrangement uses TRBV5-1 and TRBJ1-2; tentative D call: TRBD1 (6 bases). The germline V gene has CDR1 SGHRS and CDR2 YFSETQ. The CDR3 consists of 15 residues. Between the trimmed V and J ends, which lost 3 bases and 6 bases, there was a span of 18 bases.

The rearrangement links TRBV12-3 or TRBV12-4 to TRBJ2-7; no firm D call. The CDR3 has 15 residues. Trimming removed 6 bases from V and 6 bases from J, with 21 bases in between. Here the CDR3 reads CASSPRLGWSGEQYF. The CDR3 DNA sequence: TGTGCCAGCAGCCCCCGTCTAGGCTGGTCCGGCGAGCAGTACTTC.

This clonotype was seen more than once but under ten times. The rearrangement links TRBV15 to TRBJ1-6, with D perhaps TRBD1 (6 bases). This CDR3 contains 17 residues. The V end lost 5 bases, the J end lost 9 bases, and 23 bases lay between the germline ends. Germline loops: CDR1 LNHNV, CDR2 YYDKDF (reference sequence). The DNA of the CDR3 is TGTGCCACCAGCGGGGAAAAACAGGGAAGGTCTCGTTCACCCCTCCACTTT. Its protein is CATSGEKQGRSRSPLHF.